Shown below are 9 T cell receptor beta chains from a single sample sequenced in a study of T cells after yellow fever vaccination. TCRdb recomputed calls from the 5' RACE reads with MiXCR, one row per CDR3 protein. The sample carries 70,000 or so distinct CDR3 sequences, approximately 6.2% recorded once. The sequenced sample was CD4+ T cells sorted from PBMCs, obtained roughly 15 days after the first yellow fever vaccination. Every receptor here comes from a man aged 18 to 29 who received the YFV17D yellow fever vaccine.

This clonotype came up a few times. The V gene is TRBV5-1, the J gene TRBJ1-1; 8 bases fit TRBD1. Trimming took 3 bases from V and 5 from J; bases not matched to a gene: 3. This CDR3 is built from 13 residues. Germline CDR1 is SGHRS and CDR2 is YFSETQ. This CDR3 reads CASSWTGKTEAFF. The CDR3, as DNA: TGCGCCAGCAGCTGGACAGGGAAGACTGAAGCTTTCTTT.

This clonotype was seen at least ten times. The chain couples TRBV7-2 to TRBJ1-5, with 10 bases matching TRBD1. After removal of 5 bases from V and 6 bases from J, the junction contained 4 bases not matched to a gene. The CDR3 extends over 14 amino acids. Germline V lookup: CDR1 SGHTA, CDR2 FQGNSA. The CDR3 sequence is CASSLDRGRQPQHF. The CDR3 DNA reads TGTGCCAGCAGCCTCGACAGGGGGCGTCAGCCCCAGCATTTT.

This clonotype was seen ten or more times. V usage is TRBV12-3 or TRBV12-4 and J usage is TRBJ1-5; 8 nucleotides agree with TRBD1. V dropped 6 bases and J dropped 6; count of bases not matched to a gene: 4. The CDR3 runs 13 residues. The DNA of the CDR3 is TGTGCCAGCAGGGGGACAGGCGTTCAGCCCCAGCATTTT. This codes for CASRGTGVQPQHF.

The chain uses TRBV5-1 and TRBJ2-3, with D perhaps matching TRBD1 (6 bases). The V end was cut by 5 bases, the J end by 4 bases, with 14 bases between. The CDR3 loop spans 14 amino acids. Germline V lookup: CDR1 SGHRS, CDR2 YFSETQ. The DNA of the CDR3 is TGCGCCAGCAGGACCGGGACACCCCCAGATACGCAGTATTTT. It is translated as CASRTGTPPDTQYF.

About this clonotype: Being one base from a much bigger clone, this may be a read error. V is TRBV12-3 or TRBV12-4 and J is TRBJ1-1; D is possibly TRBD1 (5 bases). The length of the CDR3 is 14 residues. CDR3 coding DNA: TGTGCCAGCACCCTCTGGGGGGTGAAGACTGAAGCTTTCTTT. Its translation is CASTLWGVKTEAFF.

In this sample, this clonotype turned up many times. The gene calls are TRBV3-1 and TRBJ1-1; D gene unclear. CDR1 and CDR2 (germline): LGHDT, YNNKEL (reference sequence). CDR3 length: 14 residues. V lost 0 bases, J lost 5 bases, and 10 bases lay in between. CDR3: CASSQDGRVTEAFF. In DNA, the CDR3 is TGTGCCAGCAGCCAAGATGGGAGGGTAACTGAAGCTTTCTTT.

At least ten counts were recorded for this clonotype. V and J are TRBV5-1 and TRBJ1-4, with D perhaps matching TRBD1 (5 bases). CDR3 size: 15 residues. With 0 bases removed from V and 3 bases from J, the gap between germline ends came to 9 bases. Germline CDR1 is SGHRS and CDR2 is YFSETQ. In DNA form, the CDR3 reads TGCGCCAGCAGCTTGGGACAGAATTCTAATGAAAAACTGTTTTTT. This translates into CASSLGQNSNEKLFF.

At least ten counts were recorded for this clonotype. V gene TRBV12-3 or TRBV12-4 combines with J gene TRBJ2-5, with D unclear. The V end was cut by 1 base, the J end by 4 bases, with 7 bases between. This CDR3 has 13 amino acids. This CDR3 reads CASSLVFGETQYF. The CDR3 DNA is TGTGCCAGCAGTTTAGTTTTCGGAGAGACCCAGTACTTC.

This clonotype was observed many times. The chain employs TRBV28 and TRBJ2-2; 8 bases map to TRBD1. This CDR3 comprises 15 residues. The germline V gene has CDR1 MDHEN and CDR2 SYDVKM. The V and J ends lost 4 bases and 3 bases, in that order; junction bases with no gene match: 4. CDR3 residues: CASSYRGMDTGELFF. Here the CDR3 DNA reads TGTGCCAGCAGTTACAGGGGGATGGACACCGGGGAGCTGTTTTTT.